The next 15 T cell receptor beta chains were all read from a single sample in a study of cytomegalovirus exposure and HLA in healthy donors. With 60 Vbeta and 13 Jbeta primers, the PCR was carried out. The data were produced by immunoSEQ multiplex PCR, yet TCRdb's version contains in-frame clones alone and is incomplete. This sample's clone table lists under 90,000 clones. The material sequenced was PBMCs. The receptors derive from a female donor in good health and CMV-seropositive.

V gene TRBV5-6 combines with J gene TRBJ1-1; the D gene is possibly TRBD1 (5 bases). Trimming stripped 5 bases from V and 0 bases from J, with 11 bases between. The germline V gene has CDR1 SGHDT and CDR2 YYEEEE. This CDR3 spans 14 amino acids. CDR3 in DNA: TGTGCCAGCAGTAACAGGAAAATGAACACTGAAGCTTTCTTT. The encoded protein is CASSNRKMNTEAFF.

As DNA, the CDR3 is TGTGCCAGCACAGGGGGAGGACGGGCAGATACGCAGTATTTT. Translated: CASTGGGRADTQYF. The chain links TRBV7-2 to TRBJ2-3, with TRBD1 as a possible D gene (7 bases). The length of the CDR3 is 14 residues. The germline V and J ends were trimmed by 7 bases and 4 bases, with 15 bases remaining between them. CDR1 is SGHTA and CDR2 is FQGNSA in the germline V gene.

This chain connects TRBV10-2 to TRBJ1-5; 8 bases match TRBD1. The CDR3 consists of 15 residues. Germline CDR1 WSHSY, CDR2 SAAADI. V was clipped by 5 bases and J by 7 bases; unmatched bases: 10. Here the CDR3 reads CASSISTGVGQPQHF. The CDR3 DNA reads TGCGCCAGCAGTATTTCGACAGGGGTAGGCCAGCCCCAGCATTTT.

This chain uses TRBV19 with TRBJ2-7, with D maybe TRBD1 (5 bases). This CDR3 contains 13 residues. Germline assignment: CDR1 LNHDA and CDR2 SQIVND (reference sequence). V lost 3 bases and J 2 bases, leaving 8 bases between the germline ends. DNA for the CDR3: TGTGCCAGTAGTATGGGGCAGCCCTACGAGCAGTACTTC. It specifies CASSMGQPYEQYF.

This rearrangement joins TRBV28 to TRBJ2-2, with 7 bases identical to TRBD1. The germline V gene encodes CDR1 MDHEN and CDR2 SYDVKM. Trimming removed 2 bases from V and 1 base from J; junction bases left unmatched: 4. The CDR3 runs to 16 residues. The CDR3 is CASSLRTGLNTGELFF. As DNA, the CDR3 is TGTGCCAGCAGTTTACGGACAGGTCTGAACACCGGGGAGCTGTTTTTT.

The rearrangement joins TRBV7-6 to TRBJ1-1; no definite D call. Trimming took 0 bases from V and 6 from J, leaving 14 bases between them. The CDR3 extends over 15 amino acids. The germline gives CDR1 SGHVS, CDR2 FNYEAQ. For the CDR3, the DNA is TGTGCCAGCAGCTTAGCAACTAGGGAATCCTCTGAAGCTTTCTTT. This sequence encodes CASSLATRESSEAFF.

The chain recombines TRBV7-9 with TRBJ1-3, with D possibly matching TRBD1 (5 bases). Trimming took 1 base from V and 0 from J, leaving 10 bases between them. This CDR3 contains 16 residues. CDR1 and CDR2 (germline): SEHNR, FQNEAQ (reference sequence). CDR3 loop: CASSLGQSYSGNTIYF. In DNA form, the CDR3 reads TGTGCCAGCAGCTTAGGACAGTCTTACTCTGGAAACACCATATATTTT.

The chain couples TRBV4-3 to TRBJ2-3; TRBD2 matches 11 bases. CDR3 length equals 16 residues. The ends lost 0 bases at V and 9 bases at J; junction bases unmatched: 8. The germline V gene has CDR1 LGHNA and CDR2 YSLEER. Written as DNA, the CDR3 is TGCGCCAGCAGCCAAGATCATTTAGCGGGGGGGCGGACGCAGTATTTT. Encoded protein: CASSQDHLAGGRTQYF.

The chain links TRBV5-1 to TRBJ2-3; 9 bases are a match to TRBD2. The germline V gene has CDR1 SGHRS and CDR2 YFSETQ. This CDR3 contains 14 residues. Trimming at V came to 4 bases and at J to 5 bases, leaving 5 bases not matched to a gene. The CDR3, as DNA: TGCGCCAGCAGCACCGGACTAGCGAAAGATACGCAGTATTTT. Translating it yields CASSTGLAKDTQYF.

This chain joins TRBV4-3 and TRBJ1-1; a weak D match, TRBD1 (6 bases). This CDR3 is built from 13 residues. The germline CDR1 and CDR2 sequences are LGHNA and YSLEER. With 3 bases removed from V and 4 bases from J, the gap between germline ends came to 9 bases. The CDR3 bases are TGCGCCAGCAGCCACCGGACAGTCACTGAAGCTTTCTTT. This encodes CASSHRTVTEAFF.

The gene calls are TRBV19 and TRBJ1-1; 11 bases align to TRBD1. The CDR3 is made up of 17 amino acids. Per germline, CDR1 LNHDA and CDR2 SQIVND (reference sequence). After removal of 6 bases from V and 1 base from J, the junction contained 10 bases not matched to a gene. The CDR3 sequence is CASRTGQGARGNTEAFF. CDR3 coding DNA: TGTGCCAGTAGGACCGGACAGGGGGCAAGGGGGAACACTGAAGCTTTCTTT.

V and J are TRBV6-1 and TRBJ1-3, with 9 bases identical to TRBD1. Germline-derived CDR1 and CDR2 are MNHNS and SASEGT. The length of the CDR3 is 15 residues. V gave up 6 bases and J gave up 4 bases; unmatched junction bases: 7. The chain's CDR3 is CASRKGTGSGNTIYF. The CDR3 DNA is TGTGCCAGCAGGAAAGGGACAGGGAGCGGAAACACCATATATTTT.

The rearrangement links TRBV7-8 to TRBJ2-7, with 7 nucleotides matching TRBD2. Per the germline V gene, CDR1 is SGHVS and CDR2 is FQNEAQ. The CDR3 consists of 18 residues. Unmatched junction bases numbered 14, after V lost 0 bases and J lost 3 bases. CDR3 sequence (DNA): TGTGCCAGCAGCTTAGCGTCCTTAGCGGGCCCTAAAAGCTACGAGCAGTACTTC. Translation gives CASSLASLAGPKSYEQYF.

Turning to this clone: Mismatch with germline at one junction end may stem from a read error. The chain links TRBV4-2 to TRBJ1-4, with TRBD1 matching over 7 bases. The CDR3 sequence is 15 residues long. From germline, CDR1 is LGHNA and CDR2 YNFKEQ. This CDR3 reads CASSQPGGNNEKLLF. The CDR3 DNA is TGTGCCAGCAGCCAGCCAGGGGGGAATAATGAAAAACTGCTTTTT.

The chain uses TRBV7-2 and TRBJ2-4; TRBD1 aligns across 7 bases. The CDR3 length is 14 residues. J was trimmed by 6 bases and V by 0 bases; bases with no gene match: 2. CDR1 and CDR2 from the germline V gene are SGHTA and FQGNSA. CDR3 sequence reads: CASSLAGGSNIQYF. The DNA for the CDR3 is TGTGCCAGCAGCTTAGCAGGGGGCTCAAACATTCAGTACTTC. The variable domain in full, completed from reference TRBV7-2 and TRBJ2-4, reads GAGVSQSPSNKVTEKGKDVELRCDPISGHTALYWYRQSLGQGLEFLIYFQGNSAPDKSGLPSDRFSAERTGGSVSTLTIQRTQQEDSAVYLCASSLAGGSNIQYFGAGTRLSVL.